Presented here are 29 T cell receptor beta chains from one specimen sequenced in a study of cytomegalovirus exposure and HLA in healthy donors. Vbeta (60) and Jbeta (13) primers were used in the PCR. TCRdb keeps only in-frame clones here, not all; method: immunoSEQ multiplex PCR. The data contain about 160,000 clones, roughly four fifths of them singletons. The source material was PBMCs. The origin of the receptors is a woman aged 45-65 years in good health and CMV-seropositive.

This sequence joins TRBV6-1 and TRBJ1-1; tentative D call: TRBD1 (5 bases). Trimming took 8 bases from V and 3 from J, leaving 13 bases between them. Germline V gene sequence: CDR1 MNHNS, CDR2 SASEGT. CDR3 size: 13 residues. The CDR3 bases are TGTGCCAGCTCCCTCTTAGGGGACACTGAAGCTTTCTTT. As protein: CASSLLGDTEAFF.

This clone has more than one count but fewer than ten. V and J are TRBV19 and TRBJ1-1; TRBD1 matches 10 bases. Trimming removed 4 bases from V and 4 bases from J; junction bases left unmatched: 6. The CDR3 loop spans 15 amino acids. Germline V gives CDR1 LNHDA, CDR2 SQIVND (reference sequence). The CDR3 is CASSTQTGGLTEAFF. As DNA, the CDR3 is TGTGCCAGTAGTACGCAGACAGGGGGCCTCACTGAAGCTTTCTTT.

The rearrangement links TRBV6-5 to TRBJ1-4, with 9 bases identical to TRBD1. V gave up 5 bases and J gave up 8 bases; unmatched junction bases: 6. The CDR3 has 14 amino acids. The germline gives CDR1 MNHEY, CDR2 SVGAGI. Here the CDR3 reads CASSMGQGREKLFF. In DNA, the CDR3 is TGTGCCAGCAGTATGGGACAGGGTAGAGAAAAACTGTTTTTT.

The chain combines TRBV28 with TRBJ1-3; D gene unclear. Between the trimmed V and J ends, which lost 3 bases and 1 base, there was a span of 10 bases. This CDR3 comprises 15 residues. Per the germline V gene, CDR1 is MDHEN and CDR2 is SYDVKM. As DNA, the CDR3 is TGTGCCAGCAGTTTTACTACGGGTTCTGGAAACACCATATATTTT. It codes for CASSFTTGSGNTIYF.

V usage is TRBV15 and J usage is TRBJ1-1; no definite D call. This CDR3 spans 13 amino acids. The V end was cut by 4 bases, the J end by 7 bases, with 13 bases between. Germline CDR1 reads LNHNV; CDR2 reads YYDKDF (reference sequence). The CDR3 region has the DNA TGTGCCACCAGCATTTCCCTCGCCAGTGAAGCTTTCTTT. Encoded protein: CATSISLASEAFF.

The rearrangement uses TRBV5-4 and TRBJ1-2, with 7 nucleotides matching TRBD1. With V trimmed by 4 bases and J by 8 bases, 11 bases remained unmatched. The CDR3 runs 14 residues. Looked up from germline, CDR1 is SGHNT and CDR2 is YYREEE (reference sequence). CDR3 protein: CASSLNRGLGGYTF. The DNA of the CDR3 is TGTGCCAGCAGCCTTAACAGGGGTTTGGGAGGCTACACCTTC.

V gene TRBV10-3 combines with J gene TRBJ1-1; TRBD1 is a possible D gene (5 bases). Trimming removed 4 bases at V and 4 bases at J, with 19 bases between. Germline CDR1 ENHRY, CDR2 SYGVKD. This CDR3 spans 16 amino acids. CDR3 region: CAISGNFGQKGTEAFF. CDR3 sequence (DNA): TGTGCCATCAGTGGGAATTTCGGACAAAAAGGCACTGAAGCTTTCTTT.

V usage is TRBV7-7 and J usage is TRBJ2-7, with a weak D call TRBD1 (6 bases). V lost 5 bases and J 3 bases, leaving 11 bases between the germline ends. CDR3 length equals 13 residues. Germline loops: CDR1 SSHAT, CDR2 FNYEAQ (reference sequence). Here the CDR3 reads CASSPATGYEQYF. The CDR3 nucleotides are TGTGCCAGCAGCCCGGCGACAGGCTACGAGCAGTACTTC. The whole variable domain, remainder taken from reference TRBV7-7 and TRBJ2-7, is GAGVSQSPRYKVTKRGQDVTLRCDPISSHATLYWYQQALGQGPEFLTYFNYEAQPDKSGLPSDRFSAERPEGSISTLTIQRTEQRDSAMYRCASSPATGYEQYFGPGTRLTVT.

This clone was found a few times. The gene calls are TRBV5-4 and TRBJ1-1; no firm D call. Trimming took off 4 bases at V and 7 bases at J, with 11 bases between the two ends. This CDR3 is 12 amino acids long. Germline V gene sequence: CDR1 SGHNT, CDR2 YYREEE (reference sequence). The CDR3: CASSKDTYEAFF. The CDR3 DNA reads TGTGCCAGCAGCAAAGACACCTATGAAGCTTTCTTT. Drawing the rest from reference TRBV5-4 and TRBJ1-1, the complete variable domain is ETGVTQSPTHLIKTRGQQVTLRCSSQSGHNTVSWYQQALGQGPQFIFQYYREEENGRGNFPPRFSGLQFPNYSSELNVNALELDDSALYLCASSKDTYEAFFGQGTRLTVV.

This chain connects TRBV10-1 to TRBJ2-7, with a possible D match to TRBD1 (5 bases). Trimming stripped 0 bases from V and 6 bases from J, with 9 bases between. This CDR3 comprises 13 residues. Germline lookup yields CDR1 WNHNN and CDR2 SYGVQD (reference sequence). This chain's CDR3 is CASSESRVGEQYF. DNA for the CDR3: TGCGCCAGCAGTGAGTCCAGGGTGGGCGAGCAGTACTTC.

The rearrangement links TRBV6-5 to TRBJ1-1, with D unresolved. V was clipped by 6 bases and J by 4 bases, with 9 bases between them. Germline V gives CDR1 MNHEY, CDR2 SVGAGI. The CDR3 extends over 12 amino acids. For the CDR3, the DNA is TGTGCCAGCAGATTCCTGAGCACTGAAGCTTTCTTT. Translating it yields CASRFLSTEAFF.

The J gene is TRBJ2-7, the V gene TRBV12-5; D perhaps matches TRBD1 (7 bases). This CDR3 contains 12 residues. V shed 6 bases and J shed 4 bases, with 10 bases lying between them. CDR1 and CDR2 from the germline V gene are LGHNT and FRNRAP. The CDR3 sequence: CASGQGRYEQYF. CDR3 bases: TGTGCTAGTGGACAGGGGAGGTACGAGCAGTACTTC.

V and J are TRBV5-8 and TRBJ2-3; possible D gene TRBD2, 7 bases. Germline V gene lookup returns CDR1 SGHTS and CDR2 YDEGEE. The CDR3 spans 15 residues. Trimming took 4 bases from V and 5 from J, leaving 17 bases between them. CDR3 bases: TGTGCCAGCAGCCGAGTAACGGGGGGCCGAGATACGCAGTATTTT. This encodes CASSRVTGGRDTQYF.

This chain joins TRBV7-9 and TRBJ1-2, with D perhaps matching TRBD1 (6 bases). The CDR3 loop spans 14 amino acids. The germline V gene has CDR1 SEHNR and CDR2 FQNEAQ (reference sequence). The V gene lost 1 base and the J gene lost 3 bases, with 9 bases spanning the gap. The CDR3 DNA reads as TGTGCCAGCAGCTTAGTGTCAGGGGACTATGGCTACACCTTC. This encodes CASSLVSGDYGYTF.

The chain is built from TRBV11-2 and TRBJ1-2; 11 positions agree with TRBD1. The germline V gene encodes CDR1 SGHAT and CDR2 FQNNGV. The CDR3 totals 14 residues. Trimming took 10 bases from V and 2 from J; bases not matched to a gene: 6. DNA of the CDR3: TGTGCCATCAGTCGGGACAGGGGGAACTATGGCTACACCTTC. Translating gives CAISRDRGNYGYTF.

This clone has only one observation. CDR3 sequence (DNA): TGTGCCAGCAGGTTCGCGGACGAGCAGTACTTC. Protein sequence: CASRFADEQYF. The chain uses TRBV28 and TRBJ2-7, with D unclear. Trimming shortened V by 6 bases and J by 5 bases, and 8 bases separated the two germline ends. The length of the CDR3 is 11 residues. Germline CDR1 reads MDHEN; CDR2 reads SYDVKM.

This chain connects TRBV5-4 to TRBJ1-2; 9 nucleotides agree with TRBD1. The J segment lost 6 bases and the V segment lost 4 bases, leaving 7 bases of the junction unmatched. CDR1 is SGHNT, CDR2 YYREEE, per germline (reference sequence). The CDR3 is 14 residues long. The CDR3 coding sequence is TGTGCCAGCAGCCACTCCGGGACAGGGAATGGCTACACCTTC. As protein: CASSHSGTGNGYTF. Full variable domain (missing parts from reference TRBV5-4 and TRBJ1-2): ETGVTQSPTHLIKTRGQQVTLRCSSQSGHNTVSWYQQALGQGPQFIFQYYREEENGRGNFPPRFSGLQFPNYSSELNVNALELDDSALYLCASSHSGTGNGYTFGSGTRLTVV.

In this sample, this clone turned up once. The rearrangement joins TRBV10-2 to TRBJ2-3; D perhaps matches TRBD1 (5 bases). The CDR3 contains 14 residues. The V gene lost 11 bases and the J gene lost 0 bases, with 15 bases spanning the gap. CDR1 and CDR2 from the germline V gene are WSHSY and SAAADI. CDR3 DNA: TGCGCCGTCAGGGATAGTTTTAGCACAGATACGCAGTATTTT. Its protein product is CAVRDSFSTDTQYF.

The CDR3 loop reads CASSLGASGGNEQFF. The CDR3 DNA is TGTGCCAGCAGCTTAGGGGCTAGCGGGGGGAATGAGCAGTTCTTC. The V and J genes are TRBV7-9 and TRBJ2-1; 11 nucleotides align to TRBD2. From germline, CDR1 is SEHNR and CDR2 FQNEAQ (reference sequence). V shed 1 base, J shed 7 bases, and the junction held 3 bases outside the gene matches. The CDR3 covers 15 residues.

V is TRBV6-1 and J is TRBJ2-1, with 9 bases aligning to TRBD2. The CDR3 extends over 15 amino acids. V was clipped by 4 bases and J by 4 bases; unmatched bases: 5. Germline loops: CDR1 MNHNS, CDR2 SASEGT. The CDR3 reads CASSGASGEYNEQFF. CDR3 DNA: TGTGCCAGCAGTGGGGCTAGCGGGGAGTACAATGAGCAGTTCTTC.

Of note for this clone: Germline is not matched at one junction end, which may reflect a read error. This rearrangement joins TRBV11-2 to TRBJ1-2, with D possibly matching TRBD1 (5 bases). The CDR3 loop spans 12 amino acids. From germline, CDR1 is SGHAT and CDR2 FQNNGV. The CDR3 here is CASSSPRGGALF. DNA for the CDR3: TGTGCCAGCAGTTCCCCCCGGGGGGGAGCTCTCTTC. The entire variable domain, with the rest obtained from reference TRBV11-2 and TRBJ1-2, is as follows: EAGVAQSPRYKIIEKRQSVAFWCNPISGHATLYWYQQILGQGPKLLIQFQNNGVVDDSQLPKDRFSAERLKGVDSTLKIQPAKLEDSAVYLCASSSPRGGALFGSGTRLTVV.

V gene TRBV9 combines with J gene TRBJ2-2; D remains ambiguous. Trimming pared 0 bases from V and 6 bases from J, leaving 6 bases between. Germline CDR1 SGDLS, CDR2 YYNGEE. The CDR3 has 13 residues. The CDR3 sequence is CASSVVLAGELFF. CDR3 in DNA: TGTGCCAGCAGCGTAGTATTAGCCGGGGAGCTGTTTTTT.

CDR3 protein: CASTTGALYNEQFF. Here the CDR3 DNA reads TGTGCCAGCACCACAGGAGCCCTCTACAATGAGCAGTTCTTC. The chain links TRBV19 to TRBJ2-1; TRBD1 might be the D (5 bases). CDR1 LNHDA and CDR2 SQIVND come from the germline V gene (reference sequence). Trimming pared 9 bases from V and 3 bases from J, leaving 15 bases between. The CDR3 runs 14 residues.

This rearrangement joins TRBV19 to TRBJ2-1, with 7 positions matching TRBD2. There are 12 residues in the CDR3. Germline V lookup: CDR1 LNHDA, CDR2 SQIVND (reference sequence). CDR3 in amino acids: CATGGVYNEQFF. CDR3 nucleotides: TGTGCGACGGGGGGTGTCTACAATGAGCAGTTCTTC.

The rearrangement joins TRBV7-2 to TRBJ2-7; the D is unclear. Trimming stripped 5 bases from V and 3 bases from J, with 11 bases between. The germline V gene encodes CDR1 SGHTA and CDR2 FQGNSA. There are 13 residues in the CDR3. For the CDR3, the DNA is TGTGCCAGCAGCGTATCACATATCTACGAGCAGTACTTC. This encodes CASSVSHIYEQYF.

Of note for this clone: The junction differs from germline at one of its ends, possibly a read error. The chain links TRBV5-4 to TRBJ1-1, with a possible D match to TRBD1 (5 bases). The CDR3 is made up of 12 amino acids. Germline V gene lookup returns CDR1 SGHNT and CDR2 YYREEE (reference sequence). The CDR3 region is CASSFADTEAFF. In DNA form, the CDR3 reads TGTGCCAGCAGCTTTGCGGACACTGAGGCTTTCTTT.

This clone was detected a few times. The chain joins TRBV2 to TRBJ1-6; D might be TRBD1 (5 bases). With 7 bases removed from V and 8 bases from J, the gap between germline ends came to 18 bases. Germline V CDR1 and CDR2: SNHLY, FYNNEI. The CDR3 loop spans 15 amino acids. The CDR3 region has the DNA TGTGCCAGCATCCGTACAGCCCCAGGGTATTCACCCCTCCACTTT. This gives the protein CASIRTAPGYSPLHF.

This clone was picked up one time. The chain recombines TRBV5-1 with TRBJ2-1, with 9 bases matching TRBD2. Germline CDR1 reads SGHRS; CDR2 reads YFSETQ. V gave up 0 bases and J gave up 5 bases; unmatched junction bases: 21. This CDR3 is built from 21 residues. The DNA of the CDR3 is TGCGCCAGCAGCTTGGCCATGGGTAGCGGGGGCCTCCTCGATAACAACAATGAGCAGTTCTTC. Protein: CASSLAMGSGGLLDNNNEQFF.

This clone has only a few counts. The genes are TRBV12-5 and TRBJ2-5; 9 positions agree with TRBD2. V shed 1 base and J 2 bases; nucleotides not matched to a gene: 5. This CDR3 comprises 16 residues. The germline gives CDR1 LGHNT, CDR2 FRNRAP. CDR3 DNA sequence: TGTGCTAGTGGTTTGGGATTGGCGGGGGGGCAAGAGACCCAGTACTTC. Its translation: CASGLGLAGGQETQYF.